This is a list of T cell receptor beta chains from one sample in a study of beta chain features in type 1 diabetes. TCRdb keeps only in-frame clones here, not all; method: immunoSEQ multiplex PCR. The sample lists 300,000 to 450,000 clones; about 12% were seen once. Material for sequencing was naive CD4+ T cells from blood. The receptors here all came from a woman aged 18-29 years with type 1 diabetes. The CDR3 runs from the conserved cysteine through the conserved F or W. D genes are given only for firm matches. Only some rows state a clone size, as once, few, many or a class for expanded clones.

D gene | clone size | J gene | V gene | CDR3 protein | CDR3 DNA
- | few | TRBJ2-3 | TRBV23-1 | CASSQSPDTRTDTQYF | TGCGCCAGCAGTCAATCGCCAGACACCCGCACAGATACGCAGTATTTT
- | few | TRBJ1-5 | TRBV4-3 | CASSQEPGSNQPQHF | TGCGCCAGCAGCCAAGAACCGGGTAGCAATCAGCCCCAGCATTTT
- | - | TRBJ2-5 | TRBV18 | CASSPLGGQETQYF | TGTGCCAGCTCACCACTGGGGGGCCAAGAGACCCAGTACTTC
- | - | TRBJ1-5 | TRBV10-3 | CAISLQETRGPQHF | TGTGCCATCAGCCTACAGGAAACTCGAGGGCCCCAGCATTTT
- | few | TRBJ2-3 | TRBV5-8 | CASSLQGPDTQYF | TGTGCCAGCAGCTTACAGGGCCCAGATACGCAGTATTTT
- | - | TRBJ2-7 | TRBV28 | CASSPGGSYEQYF | TGTGCCAGCAGCCCAGGAGGTAGCTACGAGCAGTACTTC
- | few | TRBJ1-2 | TRBV6-5 | CASSYLASVEGYTF | TGTGCCAGCAGTTACTTGGCGTCAGTGGAGGGCTACACCTTC
- | - | TRBJ1-1 | TRBV2 | CATNRVTNTEAFF | TGTGCCACCAACAGGGTCACCAACACTGAAGCTTTCTTT
TRBD1 | - | TRBJ1-1 | TRBV5-1 | CASSFQTGGMNTEAFF | TGCGCCAGCAGCTTCCAGACAGGGGGCATGAACACTGAAGCTTTCTTT
TRBD1 | - | TRBJ1-1 | TRBV7-3 | CASSLTGGGTEAFF | TGTGCCAGCAGCTTGACAGGGGGCGGCACTGAAGCTTTCTTT
TRBD1 | few | TRBJ1-6 | TRBV6-5 | CASSYSDRPYNSPLHF | TGTGCCAGCAGTTACTCGGACAGGCCATATAATTCACCCCTCCACTTT
- | - | TRBJ2-7 | TRBV18 | CASSFAIGGSYEQYF | TGTGCCAGCTCATTCGCCATAGGCGGCTCCTACGAGCAGTACTTC
- | - | TRBJ2-2 | TRBV7-2 | CASSMGEAGELFF | TGTGCCAGCAGCATGGGAGAGGCCGGGGAGCTGTTTTTT
TRBD1 | few | TRBJ1-2 | TRBV5-6 | CASRTTGGEQGYTF | TGTGCCAGCAGGACGACAGGGGGGGAACAAGGCTACACCTTC
- | - | TRBJ2-3 | TRBV29-1 | CSADQGTSTDTQYF | TGCAGCGCCGACCAGGGAACTAGCACAGATACGCAGTATTTT
- | - | TRBJ1-2 | TRBV4-3 | CASSQAGEGNYGYTF | TGCGCCAGCAGCCAAGCGGGGGAGGGAAACTATGGCTACACCTTC
TRBD2 | few | TRBJ2-3 | TRBV30 | CAFGGGGTDTQYF | TGTGCCTTCGGCGGGGGTGGCACAGATACGCAGTATTTT
TRBD1 | few | TRBJ2-2 | TRBV19 | CASSFGTGSGPGELFF | TGTGCCAGTAGTTTCGGGACAGGGAGCGGTCCCGGGGAGCTGTTTTTT
- | few | TRBJ1-6 | TRBV9 | CASSVESGNSPLHF | TGTGCCAGCAGCGTAGAATCAGGGAATTCACCCCTCCACTTT
- | - | TRBJ1-3 | TRBV18 | CASSPYSRQAISGNTIYF | TGTGCCAGCTCACCCTATTCCCGACAGGCGATCTCTGGAAACACCATATATTTT
TRBD2 | few | TRBJ2-5 | TRBV9 | CASSASGIRETQYF | TGTGCCAGCAGCGCTAGCGGGATTAGGGAGACCCAGTACTTC
- | - | TRBJ2-1 | TRBV7-2 | CASSLGRQTNEQFF | TGTGCCAGCAGCTTAGGGAGACAGACGAATGAGCAGTTCTTC
- | few | TRBJ2-5 | TRBV5-4 | CASTRERHGETQYF | TGTGCCAGCACCCGAGAGCGGCATGGGGAGACCCAGTACTTC
TRBD1 | - | TRBJ2-3 | TRBV5-6 | CASSLKDRVVADTQYF | TGTGCCAGCAGCTTAAAAGACAGGGTTGTCGCAGATACGCAGTATTTT
- | - | TRBJ2-7 | TRBV7-2 | CASSPRRVSTYEQYF | TGTGCCAGCAGCCCCCGCAGGGTTTCCACCTACGAGCAGTACTTC
- | - | TRBJ1-2 | TRBV14 | CASSLRTRFNYGYTF | TGTGCCAGCAGCCTACGGACACGCTTTAACTATGGCTACACCTTC